The clone carrying this T cell receptor (beta chain) has at least ten counts. Its antigen is unidentified. It was ten milliliters of peripheral blood that were drawn from each donor. This sample was taken from a study of blood T cells in healthy people across ages. Study results and limitations: Across samples, TCR beta diversity tracked strongly with naive T cell percentage. Age brought a roughly linear fall in TCR beta diversity measured per million T cells.

V trimming: 2 bases; J trimming: 1 base; junction bases outside the gene matches: 6. This CDR3 is built from 17 residues. Germline V gene lookup returns CDR1 SGHTA and CDR2 FQGNSA. The second PCR ran roughly 6 to 11 cycles with a sample-barcoded 5' primer and J-beta primers. TCRdb analysed the 5' RACE reads with MiXCR anew, one entry per CDR3 protein. The sample has about 1.5 million distinct CDR3 sequences, roughly 43% seen once; the top ten hold just over 4%. This receptor was obtained from a woman younger than 35 in good health. The sample consisted of blood. The chain is built from TRBV7-2 and TRBJ2-3; 10 positions agree with TRBD1. The CDR3 loop reads CASSLRPGTGGTDTQYF. DNA of the CDR3: TGTGCCAGCAGCTTAAGGCCCGGGACAGGGGGCACAGATACGCAGTATTTT.